The 29 T cell receptor beta chains listed next were all sequenced from one sample in a study of early T cells in non-severe SARS-CoV-2 infection. TCRdb redid the calling of the 5' RACE reads with MiXCR, one entry per CDR3 protein. The sample shows some 52,000 distinct CDR3 sequences, 7% to 9% of them seen only once. The sample taken for sequencing was whole blood. These receptors were obtained from an adult who was a healthcare worker with PCR-confirmed SARS-CoV-2 infection or an uninfected control (not recorded which).

V and J are TRBV19 and TRBJ2-1, with D perhaps matching TRBD2 (5 bases). The CDR3 sequence is 14 residues long. With 9 bases removed from V and 4 bases from J, the gap between germline ends came to 16 bases. Germline V lookup: CDR1 LNHDA, CDR2 SQIVND (reference sequence). CDR3 sequence reads: CASTSRRPYNEQFF. The CDR3 nucleotides are TGTGCCAGCACTTCAAGGAGGCCATACAATGAGCAGTTCTTC.

This clonotype was found many times. In DNA, the CDR3 is TGCGCCAGCAGCCAAGGTTACAGGGGGGATCAGCCCCAGCATTTT. This sequence encodes CASSQGYRGDQPQHF. The rearrangement links TRBV4-1 to TRBJ1-5; 8 bases agree with TRBD1. J was trimmed by 5 bases and V by 1 base; bases with no gene match: 4. Germline CDR1 and CDR2: MGHRA and YSYEKL. CDR3 length equals 15 residues.

The chain combines TRBV12-3 or TRBV12-4 with TRBJ1-1; perhaps TRBD1 as D (5 bases). There are 14 residues in the CDR3. Between the trimmed V and J ends, which lost 1 base and 5 bases, there was a span of 11 bases. This CDR3 reads CASSLVQGGTEAFF. DNA of the CDR3: TGTGCCAGCAGTTTAGTTCAGGGAGGAACTGAAGCTTTCTTT.

This chain links TRBV30 with TRBJ1-2, with 9 bases lining up with TRBD1. CDR3 length: 14 amino acids. V lost 2 bases to trimming and J lost 4 bases; unmatched junction nucleotides: 5. Germline CDR1 GTSNPN, CDR2 SVGIG (reference sequence). This CDR3 reads CAWSTGGSVYGYTF. The DNA for the CDR3 is TGTGCCTGGAGTACAGGGGGCAGTGTCTATGGCTACACCTTC.

This clonotype was detected many times. The V and J genes are TRBV20-1 and TRBJ2-3, with D unclear. Germline loops: CDR1 DFQATT, CDR2 SNEGSKA (reference sequence). The CDR3 extends over 14 amino acids. Deletions cut 6 bases from V and 0 bases from J, with 13 bases between. This CDR3 reads CSAPQWVSTDTQYF. CDR3 nucleotide sequence: TGCAGTGCCCCGCAGTGGGTGAGCACAGATACGCAGTATTTT.

This clonotype was detected a few times. The gene calls are TRBV18 and TRBJ2-7; no reliable D call. Germline-derived CDR1 and CDR2 are KGHSH and LQKENI. The CDR3 runs 13 residues. Trimming cost V 6 bases and J 2 bases, with 11 bases left between them. The DNA of the CDR3 is TGTGCCAGCTCGATGTCAGGCCCCTACGAGCAGTACTTC. As protein: CASSMSGPYEQYF.

This chain joins TRBV10-3 and TRBJ2-5; 10 bases fit TRBD1. Germline trimming cut 8 bases from V and 4 bases from J; bases unmatched to any gene: 10. The CDR3 has 15 residues. Germline lookup yields CDR1 ENHRY and CDR2 SYGVKD. The CDR3 reads CAISRGRDRGETQYF. The CDR3 DNA is TGTGCCATCTCGAGGGGACGGGACAGGGGAGAGACCCAGTACTTC.

This clonotype has only a few counts. The genes are TRBV2 and TRBJ1-1, with D possibly matching TRBD1 (5 bases). The CDR3 loop spans 13 amino acids. V was cut by 4 bases and J by 0 bases, with 6 bases left in between. In germline, CDR1 is SNHLY, CDR2 FYNNEI. This chain's CDR3 is CASSADMNTEAFF. CDR3 nucleotides: TGTGCCAGCAGTGCGGACATGAACACTGAAGCTTTCTTT.

A few counts support this clonotype. The chain links TRBV3-1 to TRBJ2-3; D not certain. CDR3 length: 12 amino acids. Germline CDR1 reads LGHDT; CDR2 reads YNNKEL (reference sequence). With 0 bases removed from V and 3 bases from J, the gap between germline ends came to 1 base. The CDR3 reads CASSQETDTQYF. DNA for the CDR3: TGTGCCAGCAGCCAAGAGACAGATACGCAGTATTTT.

The V gene is TRBV20-1, the J gene TRBJ1-5; no clear D. Trimming took 0 bases from V and 4 from J, leaving 7 bases between them. CDR3 length equals 13 residues. CDR1 DFQATT and CDR2 SNEGSKA come from the germline V gene (reference sequence). The CDR3: CSARDSQNQPQHF. For the CDR3, the DNA is TGCAGTGCTAGAGATTCACAGAATCAGCCCCAGCATTTT.

This clonotype showed up just a few times. A junction boundary mismatches the germline segment, possibly from a read error. This chain links TRBV25-1 with TRBJ2-1, with D perhaps TRBD2 (5 bases). Looked up from germline, CDR1 is MGHDK and CDR2 is SYGVNS. This CDR3 contains 13 residues. The CDR3 nucleotides read TGTGCCAGCAGTGGAGGGCTATACAATGGGCAGTTCTTC. As protein: CASSGGLYNGQFF.

This clonotype has a count of ten or more. The chain recombines TRBV7-3 with TRBJ2-2; tentative D call: TRBD1 (6 bases). The CDR3 loop spans 15 amino acids. Trimming left V 4 bases short and J 5 bases short, with 14 bases between. Germline-derived CDR1 and CDR2 are SGHTA and FQGTGA. The CDR3 DNA reads TGTGCCAGCAGCTGGGACCCCCAGGGGACCGGGGAGCTGTTTTTT. Residues: CASSWDPQGTGELFF.

The chain uses TRBV4-1 and TRBJ1-2, with D perhaps matching TRBD1 (5 bases). The CDR3 sequence is 14 residues long. Between the trimmed V and J ends, which lost 0 bases and 2 bases, there was a span of 7 bases. In germline, CDR1 is MGHRA, CDR2 YSYEKL. CDR3: CASSQDRVNYGYTF. The CDR3 bases are TGCGCCAGCAGCCAAGACAGGGTCAACTATGGCTACACCTTC.

In its sample, this clonotype was seen many times. V usage is TRBV2 and J usage is TRBJ2-6; possibly TRBD1 for D (5 bases). The CDR3 covers 17 residues. Trimming stripped 1 base from V and 0 bases from J, with 10 bases between. The germline V gene encodes CDR1 SNHLY and CDR2 FYNNEI. CDR3 sequence reads: CASSEVDTISGANVLTF. In DNA, the CDR3 is TGTGCCAGCAGTGAAGTGGACACCATCTCTGGGGCCAACGTCCTGACTTTC.

The chain recombines TRBV5-6 with TRBJ1-2, with D unclear. Per germline, CDR1 SGHDT and CDR2 YYEEEE. V lost 2 bases and J 3 bases, leaving 11 bases between the germline ends. This CDR3 comprises 14 residues. CDR3 region: CASSLRRSDYGYTF. CDR3 nucleotide sequence: TGTGCCAGCAGCTTACGACGGTCCGACTATGGCTACACCTTC.

This clonotype appeared many times. The genes are TRBV19 and TRBJ2-2; 7 positions match TRBD1. The CDR3 covers 13 residues. The germline gives CDR1 LNHDA, CDR2 SQIVND (reference sequence). The junction had 6 bases not matched to a gene; V was cut back by 9 bases and J by 5 bases. The CDR3: CASRTGETGELFF. The CDR3 DNA follows: TGTGCCAGCCGGACAGGAGAAACCGGGGAGCTGTTTTTT.

This clonotype was observed many times. The V gene is TRBV11-2, the J gene TRBJ2-1, with TRBD2 matching over 7 bases. The CDR3 is 15 amino acids. The J segment lost 9 bases and the V segment lost 4 bases, leaving 12 bases of the junction unmatched. Germline V gene lookup returns CDR1 SGHAT and CDR2 FQNNGV. The CDR3 coding sequence is TGTGCCAGCAGCTCAATAGTAGAGGCTAGCGGTGAGCAGTTCTTC. Residues: CASSSIVEASGEQFF.

This clonotype has just a few counts. The chain recombines TRBV10-2 with TRBJ2-3; no clear D. Germline V lookup: CDR1 WSHSY, CDR2 SAAADI. This CDR3 comprises 14 residues. The V gene lost 4 bases and the J gene lost 2 bases, with 10 bases spanning the gap. CDR3 loop: CASSVGRPTDTQYF. The CDR3 DNA reads TGCGCCAGCAGTGTTGGCCGCCCCACAGATACGCAGTATTTT.

This clonotype has only a few counts. The rearrangement uses TRBV7-3 and TRBJ2-2; the D gene is possibly TRBD1 (5 bases). Germline loops: CDR1 SGHTA, CDR2 FQGTGA. Deletions cut 5 bases from V and 0 bases from J, with 13 bases between. The CDR3 is made up of 16 amino acids. The CDR3 region is CASSPPGRANTGELFF. The CDR3 DNA sequence: TGTGCCAGCAGCCCCCCGGGCAGGGCGAACACCGGGGAGCTGTTTTTT.

This clonotype has ten or more counts. The V and J genes are TRBV12-3 or TRBV12-4 and TRBJ1-2, with a tentative D call TRBD1 (5 bases). V was shortened by 0 bases and J by 8 bases, with 13 bases between the two germline ends. The CDR3 is made up of 14 amino acids. This CDR3 is CASSLARGKGGYTF. For the CDR3, the DNA is TGTGCCAGCAGTTTAGCGAGGGGAAAAGGGGGCTACACCTTC.

This clonotype appeared a few times. The CDR3 nucleotides read TGTGCCAGCAGCCGCGGGTCTCAAGAGACCCAGTACTTC. It is translated as CASSRGSQETQYF. This chain joins TRBV3-1 and TRBJ2-5; possibly TRBD2 for D (5 bases). Germline V lookup: CDR1 LGHDT, CDR2 YNNKEL (reference sequence). The CDR3 is 13 residues long. V shed 4 bases and J shed 2 bases, with 8 bases lying between them.

This clonotype has a count of ten or more. The chain is built from TRBV9 and TRBJ2-7; 8 nucleotides align to TRBD2. V lost 4 bases, J lost 0 bases, and 9 bases stayed unmatched. The CDR3 is 16 amino acids. Germline V CDR1 and CDR2: SGDLS, YYNGEE. The CDR3 DNA reads TGTGCCAGCAGCCCGGGGACTAGTTTGAGCTCCTACGAGCAGTACTTC. Translating it yields CASSPGTSLSSYEQYF.

This clonotype was recorded many times. The genes are TRBV7-9 and TRBJ2-2; 7 bases are a match to TRBD2. Trimming took 5 bases from V and 0 from J; bases not matched to a gene: 15. The CDR3 has 19 residues. Germline CDR1 reads SEHNR; CDR2 reads FQNEAQ (reference sequence). The chain's CDR3 is CASSLTTGGSTSNTGELFF. The CDR3 DNA sequence: TGTGCCAGCAGCCTAACTACGGGCGGGAGTACCTCGAACACCGGGGAGCTGTTTTTT.

This clonotype showed up many times. The chain carries TRBV7-8 and TRBJ2-7; no reliable D call. V shed 4 bases and J shed 7 bases, with 20 bases lying between them. The CDR3 totals 15 residues. CDR1 and CDR2 (germline): SGHVS, FQNEAQ. Here the CDR3 DNA reads TGTGCCAGCAGCTCCCCGTGGACCCAGAACGGGGAGCAGTACTTC. Its protein product is CASSSPWTQNGEQYF.

The sample holds many counts of this clonotype. The V gene is TRBV7-9, the J gene TRBJ2-1; D ambiguous. This CDR3 is built from 14 residues. Per the germline V gene, CDR1 is SEHNR and CDR2 is FQNEAQ (reference sequence). Trimming left V 1 base short and J 5 bases short, with 9 bases between. The CDR3: CASSLGSSNNEQFF. As DNA, the CDR3 is TGTGCCAGCAGCTTAGGCAGTAGCAACAATGAGCAGTTCTTC. The full variable domain, completed using reference TRBV7-9 and TRBJ2-1, is DTGVSQNPRHKITKRGQNVTFRCDPISEHNRLYWYRQTLGQGPEFLTYFQNEAQLEKSRLLSDRFSAERPKGSFSTLEIQRTEQGDSAMYLCASSLGSSNNEQFFGPGTRLTVL.

This clonotype was observed at least ten times. The chain links TRBV7-2 to TRBJ2-2; 12 bases fit TRBD2. Germline-derived CDR1 and CDR2 are SGHTA and FQGNSA. This CDR3 region has 17 residues. Trimming at V came to 1 base and at J to 7 bases, leaving 7 bases not matched to a gene. The CDR3 DNA reads as TGTGCCAGCAGCTTAGTAGGACTAGCGGGAAGATTCGGGGAGCTGTTTTTT. It encodes CASSLVGLAGRFGELFF.

This clonotype has only a few counts. This rearrangement joins TRBV5-4 to TRBJ1-1, with 9 bases that match TRBD1. The germline V gene has CDR1 SGHNT and CDR2 YYREEE (reference sequence). J gave up 5 bases and V 2 bases, and 10 bases lay outside the gene matches. The CDR3 consists of 16 residues. The CDR3 loop reads CASSFGPDRGLTEAFF. The DNA of the CDR3 is TGTGCCAGCAGCTTCGGACCGGACAGGGGATTGACTGAAGCTTTCTTT.

The rearrangement joins TRBV15 to TRBJ2-6; D uncertain. The ends were cut back, 3 bases at V and 0 bases at J, with 9 bases in the middle. This CDR3 has 16 amino acids. Germline values: CDR1 LNHNV, CDR2 YYDKDF (reference sequence). CDR3 in amino acids: CATSRAGRSGANVLTF. The CDR3 coding sequence is TGTGCCACCAGCAGGGCAGGTCGCTCTGGGGCCAACGTCCTGACTTTC.

V and J are TRBV3-1 and TRBJ2-7; a weak D match, TRBD1 (5 bases). This CDR3 spans 13 amino acids. The ends were cut back, 4 bases at V and 4 bases at J, with 11 bases in the middle. The V gene's germline CDR1 is LGHDT and CDR2 YNNKEL (reference sequence). The CDR3 here is CASSLRQGYEQYF. As DNA, the CDR3 is TGTGCCAGCAGCCTGCGGCAGGGTTACGAGCAGTACTTC.